The present T cell receptor beta chain was sequenced within a study of breast tumors, draining lymph nodes, adjacent tissues. Study findings and constraints: Data fit most tumor T cells coming from lymph node, expanding in tumor. Compared with lymph nodes, tumors were less diverse; compared with nontumor tissue, more. The lymph node origin of tumor T cells was framed as consistent with a hypothesis, not demonstrated. Compared with basal-like, luminal-like tumors shared significantly more repertoire with nontumor tissue.

Trimming took 0 bases from V and 4 from J; bases not matched to a gene: 4. The germline V gene has CDR1 DFQATT and CDR2 SNEGSKA (reference sequence). CDR3 length equals 15 residues. In TCRdb, the multiplex PCR reads were re-called with MiXCR into one record per CDR3 protein. The repertoire holds just over 30,000 distinct CDR3 sequences, with about 60% as singletons. To note about this clonotype: Antigen unknown.

The receptor's source is a female donor with breast cancer. Some clones in this sample may be carry-over from other donors' samples. The sample consisted of breast tumor tissue. This sequence joins TRBV20-1 and TRBJ1-2, with 11 positions matching TRBD1. As DNA, the CDR3 is TGCAGTGCTAGAGAACTCGGGACAGGGGGCTATGGCTACACCTTC. Its protein is CSARELGTGGYGYTF.